The 26 T cell receptor beta chains in this list originate from one sample, sequenced in a study of Ad26.COV2.S vaccination and SARS-CoV-2 variants. Generated by immunoSEQ multiplex PCR, the TCRdb table keeps only in-frame clones and is missing some. The data show hundreds of thousands of clones, more than 80% seen once. Treatment described: some 20 received Ad26.COV2.S at low or high dose, single or two shots; 5 received placebo; per-sample allocation not given. Samples were taken on day 63 after the first vaccine or placebo injection. The sample in question was peripheral blood, obtained in a trial of Ad26.COV2.S vaccine versus placebo. The origin of the receptors is a person aged 18-65 years who received the Ad26.COV2.S COVID-19 vaccine or a placebo.

The chain is built from TRBV27 and TRBJ1-5; D uncertain. The V gene's germline CDR1 is MNHEY and CDR2 SMNVEV (reference sequence). The V gene lost 4 bases and the J gene lost 6 bases, with 10 bases spanning the gap. The CDR3 contains 13 residues. CDR3 DNA: TGTGCCAGCAGTTCGTTGGGTAGTCAGCCCCAGCATTTT. Its translation is CASSSLGSQPQHF.

This clone showed up just once. The junction departs from the called germline gene at one end, perhaps through a read error. The chain links TRBV6-5 to TRBJ1-2; 8 bases map to TRBD1. The CDR3 contains 15 residues. Germline CDR1 and CDR2: MNHEY and SVGAGI. CDR3 nucleotides: TGTGCCAGCAGTTACTCCGGACAGGGTAACGATGGCTACACCTTC. Its translation: CASSYSGQGNDGYTF.

Concerning this clone: Additional DNA sequences in this sample encode the identical CDR3. CDR3 coding DNA: TGCGCCAGCAGCCAAGCTAGCGGGGCCTACAATGAGCAGTTCTTC. Encoded protein: CASSQASGAYNEQFF. The chain is built from TRBV4-1 and TRBJ2-1; the match to TRBD2 covers 9 bases. Trimming took 1 base from V and 2 from J; bases not matched to a gene: 0. The CDR3 is 15 amino acids. Per germline, CDR1 MGHRA and CDR2 YSYEKL.

Notes on this clone: Other DNA sequences from this sample encode an identical CDR3 as well. This chain joins TRBV18 and TRBJ2-7; D not resolved. The CDR3 runs to 13 residues. Germline V lookup: CDR1 KGHSH, CDR2 LQKENI. V lost 3 bases and J lost 0, with 6 bases in between. This CDR3 reads CASSPGLSYEQYF. The CDR3 DNA follows: TGTGCCAGCTCACCCGGGCTCTCCTACGAGCAGTACTTC.

The chain recombines TRBV3-1 (or the pseudogene TRBV3-2) with TRBJ2-3, with 12 bases matching TRBD2. This CDR3 spans 18 amino acids. Germline CDR1 LGHDT, CDR2 YNNKEL (reference sequence). Trimming at V came to 0 bases and at J to 0 bases, leaving 4 bases not matched to a gene. Written as DNA, the CDR3 is TGTGCCAGCAGCCAAGACGCCGGGACTAGCGGGAGCACAGATACGCAGTATTTT. It encodes CASSQDAGTSGSTDTQYF.

The chain is built from TRBV2 and TRBJ1-3; D is uncertain. Trimming took 9 bases from V and 2 from J, leaving 8 bases between them. Germline loops: CDR1 SNHLY, CDR2 FYNNEI. The CDR3 has 12 residues. CDR3 protein: CARSGAGNTIYF. The CDR3 bases are TGTGCCAGGTCAGGAGCTGGAAACACCATATATTTT.

The genes are TRBV19 and TRBJ2-1; D gene unclear. Trimming stripped 6 bases from V and 8 bases from J, with 8 bases between. The CDR3 has 11 residues. Germline V gene data show CDR1 as LNHDA and CDR2 as SQIVND (reference sequence). The CDR3 DNA sequence: TGTGCCAGTAGCCAGAAGGATGAGCAGTTCTTC. This translates into CASSQKDEQFF.

This chain links TRBV27 with TRBJ2-1, with 10 bases that match TRBD2. V trimming: 6 bases; J trimming: 4 bases; junction bases outside the gene matches: 3. Germline V gene data show CDR1 as MNHEY and CDR2 as SMNVEV (reference sequence). The CDR3 consists of 14 residues. In nucleotides, the CDR3 is TGTGCCAGCAGCCTAGCGGGAGCTTACAATGAGCAGTTCTTC. As protein: CASSLAGAYNEQFF.

A note on this clone: Mismatch with germline at one junction end may stem from a read error. The V and J genes are TRBV4-3 and TRBJ2-7; D assignment may be TRBD1 or TRBD2 (7 bases each). The CDR3 contains 17 residues. In germline, CDR1 is LGHNA, CDR2 YSLEER. The CDR3 region is CASSQGVGGTVSYEQYF. CDR3 nucleotides: TGCGCCAGCAGTCAAGGGGTGGGGGGGACAGTCTCCTACGAGCAGTACTTC.

This clone showed up just once. The CDR3 DNA is TGTGCCAGCAGCTTAGCATCCACCTTCTACGAGCAGTACTTC. Translation: CASSLASTFYEQYF. The chain joins TRBV11-1 to TRBJ2-7; D is uncertain. CDR1 and CDR2 (germline): SGHAT, FQDESV (reference sequence). This CDR3 has 14 amino acids. The V end lost 0 bases, the J end lost 3 bases, and 9 bases lay between the germline ends.

The chain has TRBV7-2 and TRBJ1-1; D call uncertain. The CDR3 loop spans 14 amino acids. The germline V and J ends were trimmed by 2 bases and 1 base, with 8 bases remaining between them. Germline V gene sequence: CDR1 SGHTA, CDR2 FQGNSA. CDR3 nucleotides: TGTGCCAGCAGCTTACGGCAGAAGAACACTGAAGCTTTCTTT. Translated: CASSLRQKNTEAFF.

This sequence joins TRBV7-3 and TRBJ2-3; the match to TRBD2 covers 7 bases. The germline CDR1 and CDR2 sequences are SGHTA and FQGTGA. J was trimmed by 5 bases and V by 5 bases; bases with no gene match: 13. CDR3 length: 16 residues. The CDR3 here is CASSMGGRGVGDTQYF. The CDR3 bases are TGTGCCAGCAGCATGGGCGGGAGAGGGGTAGGAGATACGCAGTATTTT. Full variable domain (outside the CDR3, taken from reference TRBV7-3 and TRBJ2-3): GAGVSQTPSNKVTEKGKYVELRCDPISGHTALYWYRQSLGQGPEFLIYFQGTGAADDSGLPNDRFFAVRPEGSVSTLKIQRTERGDSAVYLCASSMGGRGVGDTQYFGPGTRLTVL.

This rearrangement joins TRBV13 to TRBJ1-2, with TRBD1 matching over 8 bases. The trim removed 4 bases at V and 7 bases at J, leaving 5 bases unmatched. The CDR3 covers 13 residues. Germline assignment: CDR1 PRHDT and CDR2 FYEKMQ (reference sequence). CDR3 bases: TGTGCCAGCAGCTACGGACAGGGCTCTGGCTACACCTTC. It translates to CASSYGQGSGYTF.

The chain combines TRBV4-2 with TRBJ2-7, with a weak D call TRBD2 (6 bases). Germline V CDR1 and CDR2: LGHNA, YNFKEQ. This CDR3 spans 16 amino acids. Trimming cost V 4 bases and J 6 bases, with 22 bases left between them. The DNA of the CDR3 is TGTGCCAGCAGCCCGTTTTCCGTGGCTAGCGACGCCGAGCAGTACTTC. This gives the protein CASSPFSVASDAEQYF.

V gene TRBV30 combines with J gene TRBJ1-4; 7 bases are a match to TRBD1. Losses at the gene ends were 0 bases for V and 7 bases for J; bases not matched to a gene: 8. CDR1 and CDR2 from the germline V gene are GTSNPN and SVGIG (reference sequence). The CDR3 length is 15 residues. The CDR3 here is CAWSVQGNTGEKLFF. DNA for the CDR3: TGTGCCTGGAGTGTACAGGGGAACACGGGTGAAAAACTGTTTTTT.

V is TRBV7-2 and J is TRBJ2-5; D unresolved. Germline V lookup: CDR1 SGHTA, CDR2 FQGNSA. Trimming left V 0 bases short and J 2 bases short, with 10 bases between. The CDR3 is made up of 15 amino acids. The CDR3 loop reads CASSLAGNSQETQYF. The DNA for the CDR3 is TGTGCCAGCAGCTTAGCGGGAAACTCACAAGAGACCCAGTACTTC.

V and J are TRBV15 and TRBJ2-5; 8 bases are shared with TRBD1. CDR1 is LNHNV and CDR2 is YYDKDF in the germline V gene (reference sequence). The CDR3 loop spans 16 amino acids. Germline trimming cut 5 bases from V and 4 bases from J; bases unmatched to any gene: 12. CDR3 sequence reads: CATSARQGRDRETQYF. CDR3 bases: TGTGCCACCAGCGCCCGACAGGGGCGAGATAGAGAGACCCAGTACTTC.

The chain combines TRBV3-1 (or the pseudogene TRBV3-2) with TRBJ2-3, with TRBD2 identical over 10 bases. The CDR3 is 20 residues long. Trimming cost V 0 bases and J 6 bases; bases outside gene matches: 18. Germline CDR1 LGHDT, CDR2 YNNKEL (reference sequence). The chain's CDR3 is CASSQDPLLEAGGPRDTQYF. In DNA form, the CDR3 reads TGTGCCAGCAGCCAAGATCCGCTACTAGAAGCGGGAGGGCCCCGGGATACGCAGTATTTT.

Note on this clone: One junction end does not reproduce the germline sequence, and a read error may be involved. V and J are TRBV7-7 and TRBJ2-1; 10 bases are shared with TRBD2. The CDR3 totals 15 residues. Germline CDR1 SSHAT, CDR2 FNYEAQ (reference sequence). The CDR3 region has the DNA TGTGCTAGCAGCTCGGGACTAGCGCGCGTTAATGAGCAGTTCTTC. The encoded protein is CASSSGLARVNEQFF.

The rearrangement uses TRBV24-1 and TRBJ2-3, with D perhaps matching TRBD2 (5 bases). Germline CDR1 and CDR2: KGHDR and SFDVKD. Trimming left V 9 bases short and J 3 bases short, with 6 bases between. The CDR3 runs 11 residues. CDR3 bases: TGTGCCACCTCGGGGACAGATACGCAGTATTTT. Its translation: CATSGTDTQYF.

This clone has just one count. V gene TRBV14 combines with J gene TRBJ2-7; D call uncertain. V was cut by 2 bases and J by 1 base, with 15 bases left in between. Germline V CDR1 and CDR2: SGHDN, FVKESK. The length of the CDR3 is 16 residues. DNA of the CDR3: TGTGCCAGCAGCCAATTCCATGGTTTTAATTCCTACGAGCAGTACTTC. Translation gives CASSQFHGFNSYEQYF.

In this sample, this clone turned up a few times. The rearrangement links TRBV6-4 to TRBJ1-5, with 8 nucleotides matching TRBD1. The J segment lost 4 bases and the V segment lost 1 base, leaving 21 bases of the junction unmatched. CDR1 and CDR2 from the germline V gene are MRHNA and SNTAGT. CDR3 size: 21 residues. This chain's CDR3 is CASSDYVGRGRFRTQNQPQHF. The CDR3 nucleotides read TGTGCCAGCAGTGACTATGTGGGCAGGGGGCGATTTAGGACGCAGAATCAGCCCCAGCATTTT.

This sequence joins TRBV5-5 and TRBJ2-7, with 10 bases that match TRBD1. Trimming cost V 4 bases and J 0 bases; bases outside gene matches: 7. Germline lookup yields CDR1 SGHKS and CDR2 YYEKEE (reference sequence). The CDR3 spans 16 residues. In nucleotides, the CDR3 is TGTGCCAGCAGCCTACAGGGACAGGGGTACTCCTACGAGCAGTACTTC. It specifies CASSLQGQGYSYEQYF.

The chain has TRBV6-5 and TRBJ1-5, with D perhaps matching TRBD1 (5 bases). This CDR3 is 12 amino acids long. Per germline, CDR1 MNHEY and CDR2 SVGAGI. V lost 8 bases to trimming and J lost 5 bases, with 10 bases between them. The DNA of the CDR3 is TGTGCCAGCTGTACAGGACATCAGCCCCAGCATTTT. Encoded protein: CASCTGHQPQHF.

This clone has only a few counts. The chain uses TRBV6-5 and TRBJ2-7; 7 nucleotides align to TRBD1. Per the germline V gene, CDR1 is MNHEY and CDR2 is SVGAGI. The CDR3 covers 14 residues. The J segment lost 2 bases and the V segment lost 6 bases, leaving 7 bases of the junction unmatched. The CDR3 reads CASRKTGLTYEQYF. Written as DNA, the CDR3 is TGTGCCAGCAGAAAGACAGGGCTGACCTACGAGCAGTACTTC.

The chain has TRBV11-2 and TRBJ1-5; unclear D gene. The V gene's germline CDR1 is SGHAT and CDR2 FQNNGV. This CDR3 is built from 14 residues. Trimming cost V 1 base and J 4 bases, with 8 bases left between them. The CDR3 bases are TGTGCCAGCAGCTTAGGTCAGCTTAATCAGCCCCAGCATTTT. It translates to CASSLGQLNQPQHF.